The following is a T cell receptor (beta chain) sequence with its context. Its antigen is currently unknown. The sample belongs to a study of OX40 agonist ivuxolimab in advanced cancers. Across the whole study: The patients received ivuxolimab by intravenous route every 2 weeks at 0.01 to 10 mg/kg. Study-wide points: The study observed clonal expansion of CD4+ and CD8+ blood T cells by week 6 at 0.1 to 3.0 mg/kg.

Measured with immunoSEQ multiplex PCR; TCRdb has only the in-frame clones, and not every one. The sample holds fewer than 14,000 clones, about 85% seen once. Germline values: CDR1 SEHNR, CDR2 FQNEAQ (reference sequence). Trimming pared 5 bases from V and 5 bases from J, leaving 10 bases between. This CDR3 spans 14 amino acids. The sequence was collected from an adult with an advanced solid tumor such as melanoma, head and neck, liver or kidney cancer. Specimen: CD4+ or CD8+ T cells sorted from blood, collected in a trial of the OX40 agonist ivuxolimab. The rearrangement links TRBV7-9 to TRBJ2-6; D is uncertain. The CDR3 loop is CASSILLRANVLTF. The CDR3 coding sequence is TGTGCCAGCAGCATTCTTCTCCGGGCCAACGTCCTGACTTTC.